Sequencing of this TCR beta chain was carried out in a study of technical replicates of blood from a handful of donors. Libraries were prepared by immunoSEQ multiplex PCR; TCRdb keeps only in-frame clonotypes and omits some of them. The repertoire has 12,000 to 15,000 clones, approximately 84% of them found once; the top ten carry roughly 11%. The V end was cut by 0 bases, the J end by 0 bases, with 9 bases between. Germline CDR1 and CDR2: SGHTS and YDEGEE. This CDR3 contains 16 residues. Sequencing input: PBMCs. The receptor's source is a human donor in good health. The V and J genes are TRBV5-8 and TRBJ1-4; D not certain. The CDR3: CASSLARGSTNEKLFF. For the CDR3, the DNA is TGTGCCAGCAGCTTGGCCAGAGGATCAACTAATGAAAAACTGTTTTTT.